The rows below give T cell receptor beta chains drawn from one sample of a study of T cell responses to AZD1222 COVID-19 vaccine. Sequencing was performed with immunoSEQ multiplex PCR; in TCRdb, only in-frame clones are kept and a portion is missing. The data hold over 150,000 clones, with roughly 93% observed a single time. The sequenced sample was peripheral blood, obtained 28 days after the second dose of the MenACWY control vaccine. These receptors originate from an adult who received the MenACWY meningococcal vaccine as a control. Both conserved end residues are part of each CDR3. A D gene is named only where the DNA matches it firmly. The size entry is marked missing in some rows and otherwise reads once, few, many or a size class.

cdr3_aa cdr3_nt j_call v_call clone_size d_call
CASSFDRVEQYF TGCGCCAGCAGCTTTGATAGGGTTGAGCAGTACTTC TRBJ2-7 TRBV5-1 - -
CASSLRVFRETQYF TGTGCCAGCAGCTTAAGAGTTTTCAGGGAGACCCAGTACTTC TRBJ2-5 TRBV13 - -
CASSVVVSNTGELFF TGTGCCAGCAGCGTGGTGGTGTCTAACACCGGGGAGCTGTTTTTT TRBJ2-2 TRBV5-6 - -
CASSKPGQTAHNYGYTF TGTGCCAGTAGCAAACCGGGACAGACAGCACATAACTATGGCTACACCTTC TRBJ1-2 TRBV19 - TRBD1
CASSVGGAGTEAFF TGTGCCAGCAGCGTAGGGGGCGCGGGGACTGAAGCTTTCTTT TRBJ1-1 TRBV9 - -
CASSSQRLRTNTEAFF TGTGCCAGTAGTTCTCAAAGGCTCAGGACGAACACTGAAGCTTTCTTT TRBJ1-1 TRBV19 - -
CASSKRQGRTNEKLFF TGTGCCAGTAGTAAGAGACAGGGAAGAACTAATGAAAAACTGTTTTTT TRBJ1-4 TRBV19 - TRBD1
CASSEPAGTGMRETQYF TGCGCCAGCAGTGAGCCGGCCGGGACAGGGATGAGGGAGACCCAGTACTTC TRBJ2-5 TRBV10-1 - TRBD1
CASSSQSGGLNKQYF TGTGCTAGCAGCTCACAAAGCGGTGGGTTAAATAAGCAGTACTTC TRBJ2-7 TRBV7-7 - -
CATSRVGGIGEKLFF TGTGCCACCAGCAGAGTTGGTGGGATTGGTGAAAAACTGTTTTTT TRBJ1-4 TRBV15 - -
CASSPLREDYGYTF TGTGCCAGCTCACCATTAAGGGAGGACTATGGCTACACCTTC TRBJ1-2 TRBV18 once -
CVSGGSGNTIYF TGTGTTAGTGGGGGTTCTGGAAACACCATATATTTT TRBJ1-3 TRBV6-5 few -
CASSQSGVPGREPQHF TGTGCCAGCAGCCAAAGTGGGGTGCCTGGACGGGAGCCCCAGCATTTT TRBJ1-5 TRBV9 - -
CASSPGRNQPQHF TGTGCCAGCTCACCAGGTCGAAATCAGCCCCAGCATTTT TRBJ1-5 TRBV18 - -
CASSLLVRGAGGELFF TGTGCCAGCAGTTTACTAGTTCGGGGGGCGGGCGGGGAGCTGTTTTTT TRBJ2-2 TRBV27 - -
CASSLFDSLSTDTQYF TGTGCCAGCAGCTTATTTGACTCCCTGAGCACAGATACGCAGTATTTT TRBJ2-3 TRBV7-9 - -
CACPGQTNSPLHF TGTGCCTGCCCGGGACAGACTAATTCACCCCTCCACTTT TRBJ1-6 TRBV30 - TRBD1
CASSLGGPDTTQGYTF TGTGCCAGCAGCTTAGGAGGCCCGGACACGACGCAGGGCTACACCTTC TRBJ1-2 TRBV7-2 - -